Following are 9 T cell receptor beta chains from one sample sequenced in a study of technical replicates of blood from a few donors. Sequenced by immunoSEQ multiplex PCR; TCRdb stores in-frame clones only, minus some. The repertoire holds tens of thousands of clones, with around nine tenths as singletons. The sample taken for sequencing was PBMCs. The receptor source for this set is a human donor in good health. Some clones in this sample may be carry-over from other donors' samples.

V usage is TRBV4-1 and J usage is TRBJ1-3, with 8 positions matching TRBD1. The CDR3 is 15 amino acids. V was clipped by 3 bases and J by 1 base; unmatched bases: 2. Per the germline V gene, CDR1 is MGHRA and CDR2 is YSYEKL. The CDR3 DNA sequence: TGCGCCAGCAGCCAGACAGGGGTTTCTGGAAACACCATATATTTT. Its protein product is CASSQTGVSGNTIYF.

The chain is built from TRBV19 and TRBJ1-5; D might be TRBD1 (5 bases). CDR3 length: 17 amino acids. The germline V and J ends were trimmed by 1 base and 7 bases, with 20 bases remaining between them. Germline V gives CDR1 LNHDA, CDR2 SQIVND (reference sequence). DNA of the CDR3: TGTGCCAGTAGTATAGGAGTAGCTCGGGGGGTCGGACAGCCCCAGCATTTT. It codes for CASSIGVARGVGQPQHF.

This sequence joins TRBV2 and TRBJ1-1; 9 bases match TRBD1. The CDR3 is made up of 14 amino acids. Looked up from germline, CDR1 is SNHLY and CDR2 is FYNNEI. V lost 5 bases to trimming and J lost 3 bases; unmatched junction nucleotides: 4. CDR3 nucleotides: TGTGCCAGCAGTATGGACAGGGGAGACACTGAAGCTTTCTTT. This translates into CASSMDRGDTEAFF. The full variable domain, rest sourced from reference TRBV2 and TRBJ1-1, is EPEVTQTPSHQVTQMGQEVILRCVPISNHLYFYWYRQILGQKVEFLVSFYNNEISEKSEIFDDQFSVERPDGSNFTLKIRSTKLEDSAMYFCASSMDRGDTEAFFGQGTRLTVV.

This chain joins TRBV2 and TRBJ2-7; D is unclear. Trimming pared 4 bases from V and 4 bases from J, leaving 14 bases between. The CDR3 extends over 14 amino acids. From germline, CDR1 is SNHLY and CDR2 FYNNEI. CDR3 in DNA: TGTGCCAGCAGTGGGAGCGCTCTTCGTTACGAGCAGTACTTC. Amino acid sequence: CASSGSALRYEQYF.

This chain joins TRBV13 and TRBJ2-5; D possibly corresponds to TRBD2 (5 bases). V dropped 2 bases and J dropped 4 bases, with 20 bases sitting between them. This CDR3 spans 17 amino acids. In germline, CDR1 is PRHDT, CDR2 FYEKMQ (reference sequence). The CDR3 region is CASSLISAVGFRETQYF. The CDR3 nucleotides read TGTGCCAGCAGCTTAATATCAGCGGTAGGCTTTAGAGAGACCCAGTACTTC.

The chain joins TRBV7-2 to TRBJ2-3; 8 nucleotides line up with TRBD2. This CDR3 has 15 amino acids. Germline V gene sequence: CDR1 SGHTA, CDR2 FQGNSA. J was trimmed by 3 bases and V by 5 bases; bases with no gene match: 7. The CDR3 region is CASSTTSGRTDTQYF. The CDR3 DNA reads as TGTGCCAGCAGCACAACTAGCGGACGTACAGATACGCAGTATTTT.

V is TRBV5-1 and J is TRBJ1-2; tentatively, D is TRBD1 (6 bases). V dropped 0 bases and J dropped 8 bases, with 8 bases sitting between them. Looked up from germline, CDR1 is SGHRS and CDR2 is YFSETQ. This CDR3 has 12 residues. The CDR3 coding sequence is TGCGCCAGCAGCTTGGGACAGGAGGGCTACACCTTC. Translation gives CASSLGQEGYTF.

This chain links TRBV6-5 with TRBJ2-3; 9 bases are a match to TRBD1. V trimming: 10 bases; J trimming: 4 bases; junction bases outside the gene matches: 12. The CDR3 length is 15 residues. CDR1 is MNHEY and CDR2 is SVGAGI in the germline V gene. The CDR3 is CAMTGGTPPSDTQYF. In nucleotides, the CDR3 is TGTGCCATGACAGGGGGAACGCCCCCGTCAGATACGCAGTATTTT.

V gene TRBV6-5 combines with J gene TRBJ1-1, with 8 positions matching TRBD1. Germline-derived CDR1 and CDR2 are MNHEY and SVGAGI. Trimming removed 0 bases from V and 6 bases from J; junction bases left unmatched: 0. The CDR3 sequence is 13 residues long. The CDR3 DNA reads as TGTGCCAGCAGTTACTCGACAGGGGCTGAAGCTTTCTTT. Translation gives CASSYSTGAEAFF.